This entry lists 27 T cell receptor beta chains sequenced from one sample in a study of shared clonotypes between healthy human individuals. Using immunoSEQ multiplex PCR, the repertoire was profiled, and TCRdb retains in-frame clones only, with some absent. Of about 960,000 clones listed, around 80% are singletons. The sequencing input was memory CD4+ T cells sorted from blood. This sample's subset: CD45RA-negative fraction. Every receptor here comes from a man aged 18 to 30 in good health.

The genes are TRBV7-6 and TRBJ2-7; D may be TRBD1 or TRBD2 (5 bases each). Germline V CDR1 and CDR2: SGHVS, FNYEAQ. Between the trimmed V and J ends, which lost 4 bases and 0 bases, there was a span of 16 bases. The CDR3 has 16 amino acids. The CDR3 reads CASSSRPYGASYEQYF. Written as DNA, the CDR3 is TGTGCCAGCAGCTCCAGACCGTACGGGGCCTCCTACGAGCAGTACTTC.

The chain links TRBV7-2 to TRBJ2-1; TRBD2 is a possible D gene (7 bases). Germline assignment: CDR1 SGHTA and CDR2 FQGNSA. This CDR3 has 16 residues. Trimming removed 0 bases at V and 7 bases at J, with 16 bases between. Written as DNA, the CDR3 is TGTGCCAGCAGCTTAGCGGGGGCGGGAGTGGGGAATGAGCAGTTCTTC. It is translated as CASSLAGAGVGNEQFF.

The chain joins TRBV19 to TRBJ1-1; tentative D call: TRBD1 (5 bases). V lost 6 bases to trimming and J lost 3 bases, with 11 bases between them. CDR3 size: 13 residues. Germline-derived CDR1 and CDR2 are LNHDA and SQIVND (reference sequence). The CDR3 DNA reads TGTGCCAGTAGCGTGGACACTGACACTGAAGCTTTCTTT. Amino acids: CASSVDTDTEAFF.

The rearrangement uses TRBV2 and TRBJ2-7; 10 positions match TRBD1. The CDR3 extends over 15 amino acids. Unmatched junction bases numbered 6, after V lost 5 bases and J lost 2 bases. Germline V CDR1 and CDR2: SNHLY, FYNNEI. The CDR3, as DNA: TGTGCCAGCAGTTTCCTCGGGACAGGGGCCTACGAGCAGTACTTC. Encoded protein: CASSFLGTGAYEQYF.

The chain recombines TRBV29-1 with TRBJ2-7, with TRBD1 matching over 10 bases. This CDR3 spans 15 amino acids. Germline CDR1 is SQVTM and CDR2 is ANQGSEA. V lost 2 bases, J lost 2 bases, and 6 bases stayed unmatched. The chain's CDR3 is CSVEWAGTGAYEQYF. The CDR3, as DNA: TGCAGCGTTGAATGGGCCGGGACAGGGGCCTACGAGCAGTACTTC.

Concerning this clone: Just one base apart from a much larger clone, this may be a read error. The chain couples TRBV11-2 to TRBJ1-1; D not resolved. The CDR3 is made up of 14 amino acids. Germline V gives CDR1 SGHAT, CDR2 FQNNGV. The germline V and J ends were trimmed by 0 bases and 8 bases, with 13 bases remaining between them. CDR3 in DNA: TGTGCCAGCAGCTTAGAGGGCAAGGGCGGAGAAGCTTTCTTT. Translated: CASSLEGKGGEAFF.

The chain combines TRBV5-4 with TRBJ2-5; 7 nucleotides align to TRBD2. Germline V CDR1 and CDR2: SGHNT, YYREEE (reference sequence). Trimming cost V 4 bases and J 2 bases; bases outside gene matches: 11. The CDR3 is made up of 16 amino acids. The CDR3 sequence: CASSGSGLRGQETQYF. The CDR3 coding sequence is TGTGCCAGCAGCGGCAGTGGTTTGCGGGGGCAAGAGACCCAGTACTTC. Filled out from reference TRBV5-4 and TRBJ2-5, the complete variable domain reads ETGVTQSPTHLIKTRGQQVTLRCSSQSGHNTVSWYQQALGQGPQFIFQYYREEENGRGNFPPRFSGLQFPNYSSELNVNALELDDSALYLCASSGSGLRGQETQYFGPGTRLLVL.

The J gene is TRBJ2-2, the V gene TRBV14; 8 bases are a match to TRBD2. V shed 3 bases, J shed 6 bases, and the junction held 12 bases outside the gene matches. The CDR3 contains 17 residues. Germline CDR1 SGHDN, CDR2 FVKESK. The CDR3 DNA follows: TGTGCCAGCAGCCACCTCTCGGGACTAGTATCTCCCGGGGAGCTGTTTTTT. Translation gives CASSHLSGLVSPGELFF.

V is TRBV28 and J is TRBJ2-1; TRBD2 is a possible D gene (6 bases). CDR1 is MDHEN, CDR2 SYDVKM, per germline. There are 13 residues in the CDR3. Between the trimmed V and J ends, which lost 7 bases and 12 bases, there was a span of 19 bases. The CDR3 bases are TGTGCCAGCACCCTACCCGGGACTCCCAGGCAGTTCTTC. Amino acids: CASTLPGTPRQFF.

The chain recombines TRBV13 with TRBJ2-7; D is unresolved. V gave up 5 bases and J gave up 3 bases, with 11 bases separating them. Germline V gene lookup returns CDR1 PRHDT and CDR2 FYEKMQ (reference sequence). The CDR3 totals 13 residues. The DNA for the CDR3 is TGTGCCAGCAGCCTCGCTCCACTCTACGAGCAGTACTTC. Translation: CASSLAPLYEQYF.

V gene TRBV5-1 combines with J gene TRBJ2-3; D is unclear. The CDR3 has 15 amino acids. Germline assignment: CDR1 SGHRS and CDR2 YFSETQ. The V and J ends lost 1 base and 2 bases respectively, with 11 bases between them. CDR3 amino acids: CASSLLSAPTDTQYF. CDR3 bases: TGCGCCAGCAGCTTGCTTTCCGCACCCACAGATACGCAGTATTTT.

This chain links TRBV30 with TRBJ1-6; tentatively, D is TRBD1 (6 bases). Germline CDR1 and CDR2: GTSNPN and SVGIG (reference sequence). V lost 3 bases to trimming and J lost 4 bases, with 13 bases between them. CDR3 size: 15 residues. DNA for the CDR3: TGTGCCTGGAGGAGAACGACAGGATATAATTCACCCCTCCACTTT. It specifies CAWRRTTGYNSPLHF.

V gene TRBV11-1 combines with J gene TRBJ1-1; 7 bases are shared with TRBD1. Germline CDR1 and CDR2: SGHAT and FQDESV (reference sequence). CDR3 size: 16 residues. Trimming at V came to 4 bases and at J to 4 bases, leaving 12 bases not matched to a gene. The CDR3 reads CASSSTGNLGATEAFF. The CDR3 DNA reads TGTGCCAGCAGCTCGACAGGGAACCTGGGGGCCACTGAAGCTTTCTTT.

The chain recombines TRBV4-1 with TRBJ2-1; 9 nucleotides match TRBD1. This CDR3 comprises 16 residues. The V segment lost 3 bases and the J segment 8 bases; nucleotides outside the gene matches: 11. Germline V gene data show CDR1 as MGHRA and CDR2 as YSYEKL. CDR3 region: CASSHLGGQGGYEQFF. The CDR3 DNA reads TGCGCCAGCAGCCATCTAGGGGGACAGGGCGGGTATGAGCAGTTCTTC.

This clone was counted between two and nine times. This chain uses TRBV7-2 with TRBJ1-1; no clear D. CDR1 is SGHTA and CDR2 is FQGNSA in the germline V gene. Trimming took 1 base from V and 0 from J, leaving 9 bases between them. This CDR3 contains 15 residues. CDR3: CASSLVPGLNTEAFF. CDR3 sequence (DNA): TGTGCCAGCAGCTTAGTACCAGGATTGAACACTGAAGCTTTCTTT.

V gene TRBV29-1 combines with J gene TRBJ1-2; 7 bases map to TRBD1. Trimming cost V 7 bases and J 4 bases; bases outside gene matches: 6. This CDR3 region has 12 residues. Per germline, CDR1 SQVTM and CDR2 ANQGSEA. The DNA of the CDR3 is TGCAGCGCTACTGGGACAGTCTATGGCTACACCTTC. Protein: CSATGTVYGYTF.

This chain uses TRBV7-2 with TRBJ1-1; D is unclear. Germline CDR1 SGHTA, CDR2 FQGNSA. The CDR3 loop spans 14 amino acids. V lost 1 base and J 2 bases, leaving 8 bases between the germline ends. The chain's CDR3 is CASSLGSDNTEAFF. The CDR3 nucleotides are TGTGCCAGCAGCTTAGGGTCAGACAACACTGAAGCTTTCTTT.

V usage is TRBV25-1 and J usage is TRBJ2-2; 7 nucleotides match TRBD1. V shed 8 bases and J 1 base; nucleotides not matched to a gene: 7. Germline CDR1 MGHDK, CDR2 SYGVNS. The CDR3 contains 15 residues. The CDR3 DNA follows: TGTGCCAGCCGCCCACGGACAGGGAACACCGGGGAGCTGTTTTTT. Protein sequence: CASRPRTGNTGELFF.

This clone was picked up one time. This chain joins TRBV11-2 and TRBJ2-6, with D tentatively TRBD2 (6 bases). V was shortened by 0 bases and J by 6 bases, with 9 bases between the two germline ends. CDR1 is SGHAT, CDR2 FQNNGV, per germline. There are 15 residues in the CDR3. The CDR3 loop reads CASSLEGGMANVLTF. The CDR3 DNA follows: TGTGCCAGCAGCTTAGAGGGGGGAATGGCCAACGTCCTGACTTTC.

Details on this clone: This could be a read error, since a much larger clone is one nucleotide away. The chain employs TRBV2 and TRBJ2-7, with unresolved D. This CDR3 spans 12 amino acids. Trimming stripped 6 bases from V and 0 bases from J, with 6 bases between. Germline-derived CDR1 and CDR2 are SNHLY and FYNNEI. The CDR3 DNA is TGTGCCAGCAGGGATGACTCCTACGAGCAGTACTTC. Its translation: CASRDDSYEQYF.

This clone was seen just once. This rearrangement joins TRBV9 to TRBJ2-7; TRBD1 matches 9 bases. The CDR3 totals 15 residues. Germline V gene data show CDR1 as SGDLS and CDR2 as YYNGEE. With V trimmed by 0 bases and J by 7 bases, 8 bases remained unmatched. The CDR3 is CASSVGTWTGEEQYF. CDR3 DNA: TGTGCCAGCAGCGTAGGAACTTGGACAGGGGAAGAGCAGTACTTC.

The CDR3 region is CASSSPKRGGETQYF. DNA for the CDR3: TGTGCCAGCAGTTCCCCAAAGAGAGGGGGAGAGACCCAGTACTTC. The V call is TRBV28, the J call TRBJ2-5; D may be TRBD1 (6 bases). V lost 4 bases, J lost 4 bases, and 16 bases lay in between. CDR1 and CDR2 (germline): MDHEN, SYDVKM. This CDR3 contains 15 residues.

This clone has only one observation. The chain carries TRBV18 and TRBJ2-6; no firm D call. The CDR3 totals 16 residues. V lost 3 bases to trimming and J lost 0 bases, with 9 bases between them. Per germline, CDR1 KGHSH and CDR2 LQKENI. The chain's CDR3 is CASSPMINSGANVLTF. The CDR3 coding sequence is TGTGCCAGCTCACCCATGATAAACTCTGGGGCCAACGTCCTGACTTTC.

This clone was counted only a few times. The rearrangement links TRBV5-4 to TRBJ1-1; maybe TRBD1 (5 bases). Trimming pared 4 bases from V and 8 bases from J, leaving 15 bases between. The CDR3 has 13 amino acids. Germline CDR1 reads SGHNT; CDR2 reads YYREEE (reference sequence). CDR3 sequence: CASSPWTSVEAFF. Here the CDR3 DNA reads TGTGCCAGCAGCCCTTGGACAAGCGTAGAAGCTTTCTTT.

V gene TRBV6-5 combines with J gene TRBJ1-2, with 9 bases lining up with TRBD1. Germline V lookup: CDR1 MNHEY, CDR2 SVGAGI. The V gene end was trimmed by 2 bases and the J gene end by 5 bases; junction bases not matched to a gene: 6. This CDR3 contains 15 residues. For the CDR3, the DNA is TGTGCCAGCAGTTACCAACAGGGGGCAGGGTATGGCTACACCTTC. This translates into CASSYQQGAGYGYTF.

V usage is TRBV6-1 and J usage is TRBJ2-3, with D possibly TRBD2 on 5 matching bases. Germline V lookup: CDR1 MNHNS, CDR2 SASEGT. V lost 4 bases and J 3 bases, leaving 8 bases between the germline ends. This CDR3 comprises 13 residues. The DNA of the CDR3 is TGTGCCAGCAGTGTGCGGGTTACAGATACGCAGTATTTT. Protein: CASSVRVTDTQYF.

This chain joins TRBV4-1 and TRBJ1-5; possible D gene TRBD1, 6 bases. Trimming left V 3 bases short and J 4 bases short, with 13 bases between. The V gene's germline CDR1 is MGHRA and CDR2 YSYEKL. There are 15 residues in the CDR3. The CDR3 nucleotides are TGCGCCAGCAGCCATACGGACAGAGATAATCAGCCCCAGCATTTT. Protein: CASSHTDRDNQPQHF.